What follows are 20 T cell receptor beta chains derived from one specimen sequenced in a study of monozygotic twins with inflammatory bowel disease. TCRdb reanalyzed the 5' RACE reads, giving one entry per CDR3 protein sequence and no DNA. This sample contains fewer than 450,000 distinct CDR3 sequences. The material sequenced was blood. These receptors were obtained from a human donor with ulcerative colitis or Crohn's disease, or a healthy co-twin of an affected twin (not recorded which).

The chain uses TRBV27 and TRBJ2-2. The CDR3 has 14 residues. The V gene's germline CDR1 is MNHEY and CDR2 SMNVEV (reference sequence). The CDR3 reads CASSLLLGAGELFF.

The chain links TRBV3-1 to TRBJ1-4; TCRdb returns TRBD1, unconfirmable since there is no DNA. The V gene's germline CDR1 is LGHDT and CDR2 YNNKEL (reference sequence). There are 16 residues in the CDR3. CDR3: CASSWQGGSTNEKLFF.

The J gene is TRBJ1-1, the V gene TRBV20-1. Germline V gene lookup returns CDR1 DFQATT and CDR2 SNEGSKA (reference sequence). The CDR3 is 13 residues long. The CDR3 sequence is CSGRWFRNTEAFF.

This chain links TRBV20-1 with TRBJ2-7; no DNA is available, so the TRBD1 call from TCRdb remains unchecked. Germline V lookup: CDR1 DFQATT, CDR2 SNEGSKA (reference sequence). This CDR3 is built from 14 residues. Here the CDR3 reads CSAPKRGIRYEQYF.

The chain carries TRBV12-3 or TRBV12-4 and TRBJ2-1; TCRdb returns TRBD1, unconfirmable since there is no DNA. The CDR3 loop spans 15 amino acids. Here the CDR3 reads CASSLVGGGYNEQFF.

The chain employs TRBV7-2 and TRBJ2-3; lacking DNA, the TRBD1 call made by TCRdb goes unchecked. Looked up from germline, CDR1 is SGHTA and CDR2 is FQGNSA. The CDR3 is 15 amino acids. The CDR3 sequence: CASSPFRGGTDTQYF.

The chain carries TRBV7-9 and TRBJ2-7; the D gene TCRdb calls, TRBD1, cannot be checked with no DNA. There are 15 residues in the CDR3. Germline CDR1 reads SEHNR; CDR2 reads FQNEAQ (reference sequence). The CDR3 loop is CASSLEFRAAYEQYF.

The chain couples TRBV20-1 to TRBJ1-1. CDR1 and CDR2 (germline): DFQATT, SNEGSKA (reference sequence). The CDR3 extends over 13 amino acids. The CDR3 spells CSEQQDLNTEAFF.

The chain is built from TRBV6-1 and TRBJ2-6; checking the TCRdb D call of TRBD1 is not possible without DNA. Germline lookup yields CDR1 MNHNS and CDR2 SASEGT. The CDR3 covers 14 residues. The CDR3 region is CASRRGAGANVLTF.

V usage is TRBV6-2 or TRBV6-3 and J usage is TRBJ1-1. The CDR3 totals 14 residues. Germline V CDR1 and CDR2: MNHEY, SVGEGT. Here the CDR3 reads CASSLQSGGTEAFF.

The chain joins TRBV7-9 to TRBJ1-1; TCRdb names TRBD1, which stays unverified in the absence of DNA. CDR1 is SEHNR and CDR2 is FQNEAQ in the germline V gene (reference sequence). CDR3 length: 14 residues. CDR3 protein: CASTLRGEGTEAFF. The variable domain in full, with the rest retrieved from reference TRBV7-9 and TRBJ1-1, is DTGVSQNPRHKITKRGQNVTFRCDPISEHNRLYWYRQTLGQGPEFLTYFQNEAQLEKSRLLSDRFSAERPKGSFSTLEIQRTEQGDSAMYLCASTLRGEGTEAFFGQGTRLTVV.

This sequence joins TRBV11-2 and TRBJ2-5; as DNA is missing, the TRBD2 call by TCRdb cannot be tested. The CDR3 runs 14 residues. From germline, CDR1 is SGHAT and CDR2 FQNNGV. Here the CDR3 reads CATGVAGGWETQYF.

The chain recombines TRBV6-2 or TRBV6-3 with TRBJ2-2. The CDR3 extends over 15 amino acids. Germline CDR1 MNHEY, CDR2 SVGEGT. The CDR3 loop reads CASSYSASNTGELFF.

V is TRBV19 and J is TRBJ2-1; the D call of TRBD1 rests on TCRdb alone, since no DNA is present to check it. Germline V gives CDR1 LNHDA, CDR2 SQIVND (reference sequence). This CDR3 comprises 17 residues. CDR3 protein: CASMVQGGLSYYNEQFF. The variable domain in full, with the rest retrieved from reference TRBV19 and TRBJ2-1, is DGGITQSPKYLFRKEGQNVTLSCEQNLNHDAMYWYRQDPGQGLRLIYYSQIVNDFQKGDIAEGYSVSREKKESFPLTVTSAQKNPTAFYLCASMVQGGLSYYNEQFFGPGTRLTVL.

This chain links TRBV5-1 with TRBJ2-3. The CDR3 consists of 15 residues. Germline values: CDR1 SGHRS, CDR2 YFSETQ. CDR3 in amino acids: CASSLMFGGTDTQYF.

The V gene is TRBV24-1, the J gene TRBJ2-3; as DNA is missing, the TRBD1 call by TCRdb cannot be tested. CDR3 length: 15 amino acids. The germline CDR1 and CDR2 sequences are KGHDR and SFDVKD. The CDR3 here is CATSESGTFTDTQYF.

The chain links TRBV20-1 to TRBJ1-1; there is no DNA to check the TCRdb D call of TRBD1. Per germline, CDR1 DFQATT and CDR2 SNEGSKA (reference sequence). The CDR3 consists of 15 residues. The CDR3 is CSARDPMGEGARAFF.

CDR3 residues: CASSLGISGNTIYF. The chain carries TRBV7-9 and TRBJ1-3. The CDR3 length is 14 residues. Germline values: CDR1 SEHNR, CDR2 FQNEAQ (reference sequence).

The genes are TRBV4-2 and TRBJ1-1. The CDR3 is 15 amino acids. Germline CDR1 LGHNA, CDR2 YNFKEQ. CDR3 sequence reads: CASSQDPGLNTEAFF.

CDR3 region: CASSLDGFGSPLHF. The rearrangement uses TRBV5-4 and TRBJ1-6. The CDR3 extends over 14 amino acids. CDR1 SGHNT and CDR2 YYREEE come from the germline V gene (reference sequence).